The entry below describes one T cell receptor (beta chain). Its antigen is not yet known. Per-base quality was not reported, and no clone a single base away is much larger than it. TCR CDR3 regions were amplified from genomic DNA by multiplex PCR using the deep immunoSEQ assay. Extracted genomic DNA from each cell subset was distributed evenly across all wells of several immunoSEQ 96-well plates, and each plate was treated as a replicate. For sorted subsets, approximately 0.2 ug of genomic DNA, equivalent to tens of thousands of T cell genomes, went into each replicate PCR. Purified libraries were quantified with a Qubit 3.0 fluorometer, sized on a Bioanalyzer 2100, and re-quantified with the KAPA Library Quantification kit. A separate single-read 150-cycle Illumina NextSeq 550 flow cell was used to sequence each immunoSEQ 96-well plate. The authors' analysis ran thus. Because the immunoSEQ output included only junctional sequences and no quality scores, the filtering could not be the same as the filtering used for full-length reads. Sequences were annotated with PyIR, a Python wrapper for IgBLAST v1.9, and V/J genes and CDR3 were assigned using IMGT germline references. Any read was removed if the V/J assignment was weak (E-value above 1e-6), the CDR3 was missing, or the read contained stop codons, out-of-frame junctions, or ambiguous translated residues. A V3J clonotype was defined by an identical inferred V gene, J gene, and CDR3 amino acid sequence. Percentage overlap between repertoires was calculated by dividing the number of shared unique clonotypes by the size of the smaller repertoire. RTK rarefaction, the Chao1 estimator, and Recon v2.1 estimates of unobserved clonotypes were used to assess repertoire richness. For all TCRbeta clonotypes obtained by the gDNA method from a few donors, generation probabilities were computed with OLGA. The clones in this table, taken by TCRdb from immuneACCESS, are in-frame only. Not every clone is retained; where verified, under half of the shortfall comes from an unresolved V gene, and the cause of the rest is unknown. Clone size and V and J calls were adopted from that table, with D and trimming inferred from the DNA. This sample holds millions of clones; 85% to 95% were observed only once. 0.3% to 0.4% of the sample lies in the top ten.

This sample stems from a study of shared clonotypes between healthy human individuals (TCRdb year 2020). Broadly, across the study: A few men and a couple of women, aged 18 to 49 years, made up the cohort. For each donor, three plates each were used for CD4 naive and CD4 memory, two plates were used for CD8 naive, and one plate was used for CD8 memory. The study deeply sequenced blood TCR repertoires of about 5 healthy adults to estimate repertoire size and the extent of clonotype sharing between individuals. To increase sequencing depth and limit assay-specific biases, TCR repertoire library preparation and sequencing were carried out by different laboratories using diverse techniques. Leukapheresis yielded between about 0.85 and 10 billion PBMCs per donor. General findings and caveats noted by the study authors: Because the study included only a small number of donors, the genetic and exposure-history diversity represented was limited. Pairwise subsampling led to the expectation that sequencing depth would affect the degree of clonotype sharing among donors. Sampling was restricted to blood, and TCR repertoires in tissue are likely to differ from TCR repertoires in blood. Compared with non-shared clonotypes, clonotypes shared by all four sorted-subset donors had higher generation probabilities. About 5% of naive CD4, 3% to 4% of naive CD8, approximately 2% of memory CD4, and around 0.42% of memory CD8 clonotypes were shared across several donors. Larger estimated clonotype richness was generally found for naive subsets than for memory subsets. Incomplete sequencing was indicated by rarefaction of sorted-subset datasets, despite the large sequencing depth.

Healthy HIV-negative adults with no recently reported acute infections or vaccinations were included as donors. Only Caucasian adults living in Nashville, Tennessee, USA were represented among the donors. CD4+ T cells were enriched through magnetic negative selection, after which naive cells were positively selected on CD45RA and the remaining negative fraction served as the memory subset. Blood was obtained by leukapheresis, after which PBMCs were separated by Ficoll-Histopaque density gradient centrifugation and cryopreserved in liquid nitrogen vapor phase. Analytical flow cytometry was used to check the purity and quantity of each magnetically sorted T cell population. Genomic DNA was isolated from every sorted fraction and measured by UV absorbance on a Nanodrop 2000c. CDR1 and CDR2 (LNHDA, SQIVND) derive from the germline V gene (reference sequence). The V end loses 4 bases and the J end loses 0 bases, and a stretch of 15 bases separates them. The CDR3 goes from the cysteine to the phenylalanine over 17 residues. Solely the CDR3 DNA is kept, with 51 bases framed from the first base.

The sequence was obtained from a young man in good health. Some clones in this sample may be carry-over from other donors' samples. The sequencing sample was made of naive CD4+ T cells from PBMCs. Read against the paper, the sample's cell subset or site label means: CD45RA+ positively selected. The chain is made from TRBV19 and TRBJ1-4; a confident D gene designation cannot be given. The CDR3 region has the sequence CASSNPGSATTNEKLFF. The DNA sequence is as follows: TGTGCCAGTAGTAATCCCGGGTCAGCTACAACTAATGAAAAACTGTTTTTT.